This note documents a single T cell receptor beta chain sequence. What it binds is not known. This sample was taken from a study of cytomegalovirus exposure and HLA in healthy donors. General study points: The study reported that TCR beta sequences accurately predicted HLA-A and HLA-B alleles in most subjects. In a later analysis, the majority of CMV-associated beta chains seemingly showed HLA restriction. When the data were analyzed later, several of the most significant clusters appeared to be linked to common viral pathogens. In an earlier analysis, about 87% or about 30%: the productive usage of most TCR beta V segments.

Primers: 60 Vbeta forward and 13 Jbeta reverse. Here immunoSEQ multiplex PCR was the method, and the copy in TCRdb shows in-frame clones only, minus some. The table lists some 210,000 clones, more than 60% of them singletons. The germline V gene encodes CDR1 LNHDA and CDR2 SQIVND (reference sequence). V lost 0 bases to trimming and J lost 5 bases, with 5 bases between them. The CDR3 runs to 13 residues. The chain is built from TRBV19 and TRBJ1-5; D ambiguous. This TCR came from a woman in her twenties or thirties in good health and CMV-seropositive. Source material: PBMCs. The CDR3 DNA follows: TGTGCCAGTAGTATAGATCGGGATCAGCCCCAGCATTTT. Its protein product is CASSIDRDQPQHF.